One sample yielded the 19 T cell receptor beta chains listed below, sequenced in a study of T cell changes during pregnancy in multiple sclerosis. TCRdb's copy holds only in-frame clones and misses some; the assay was immunoSEQ multiplex PCR. The sample records tens of thousands of clones, about 91% being singletons. The starting material was CD4+ T cells from peripheral blood mononuclear cells, obtained after pregnancy. The source is a female donor in good health, enrolled as a control in a pregnancy study.

The rearrangement links TRBV7-9 to TRBJ2-3; 7 bases map to TRBD2. Looked up from germline, CDR1 is SEHNR and CDR2 is FQNEAQ (reference sequence). V lost 2 bases, J lost 0 bases, and 14 bases stayed unmatched. The CDR3 sequence is 19 residues long. CDR3 in DNA: TGTGCCAGCAGCTTATTATATGGAGTTGGCGGGGGAAGCACAGATACGCAGTATTTT. This sequence encodes CASSLLYGVGGGSTDTQYF.

The rearrangement links TRBV7-2 to TRBJ1-5; maybe TRBD1 (5 bases). CDR1 is SGHTA and CDR2 is FQGNSA in the germline V gene. Trimming shortened V by 5 bases and J by 7 bases, and 18 bases separated the two germline ends. The CDR3 runs 15 residues. The CDR3 region is CASSPGTVAGQPQHF. The DNA for the CDR3 is TGTGCCAGCAGCCCAGGGACGGTGGCGGGGCAGCCCCAGCATTTT.

The rearrangement joins TRBV19 to TRBJ2-1; D is possibly TRBD1 (5 bases). The CDR3 spans 15 residues. Trimming stripped 2 bases from V and 6 bases from J, with 14 bases between. The germline V gene encodes CDR1 LNHDA and CDR2 SQIVND (reference sequence). CDR3 loop: CASSISPGLPNEQFF. CDR3 DNA sequence: TGTGCCAGTAGTATATCACCAGGGTTACCCAATGAGCAGTTCTTC.

Comment on this clone: The junction and the germline gene differ at one end; a read error may be behind it. The V call is TRBV7-2, the J call TRBJ2-3; possible D gene TRBD2, 5 bases. Germline assignment: CDR1 SGHTA and CDR2 FQGNSA. This CDR3 spans 14 amino acids. This chain's CDR3 is CASSLSPSRDTQYF. In DNA, the CDR3 is TGTGCCAGCAGCTTATCCCCTAGCAGAGATACGCAGTATTTT.

CDR3 nucleotide sequence: TGTGCCAGCAGCTCCCAGGGGTGGGAAGGTAATGAGCAGTTCTTC. Encoded protein: CASSSQGWEGNEQFF. The rearrangement uses TRBV7-9 and TRBJ2-1; weak D call: TRBD1 (6 bases). Between the trimmed V and J ends, which lost 4 bases and 7 bases, there was a span of 17 bases. CDR3 length: 15 amino acids. CDR1 and CDR2 (germline): SEHNR, FQNEAQ (reference sequence). Looking up the rest from reference TRBV7-9 and TRBJ2-1 gives the full variable domain: DTGVSQNPRHKITKRGQNVTFRCDPISEHNRLYWYRQTLGQGPEFLTYFQNEAQLEKSRLLSDRFSAERPKGSFSTLEIQRTEQGDSAMYLCASSSQGWEGNEQFFGPGTRLTVL.

The chain joins TRBV18 to TRBJ1-6, with D hard to call. With 3 bases removed from V and 0 bases from J, the gap between germline ends came to 9 bases. The V gene's germline CDR1 is KGHSH and CDR2 LQKENI. CDR3 length: 16 amino acids. CDR3 protein: CASSPYPDSYNSPLHF. The CDR3 coding sequence is TGTGCCAGCTCACCGTATCCAGACTCCTATAATTCACCCCTCCACTTT.

The rearrangement joins TRBV4-2 to TRBJ2-5, with 7 bases lining up with TRBD2. The germline V gene encodes CDR1 LGHNA and CDR2 YNFKEQ. V was clipped by 2 bases and J by 5 bases; unmatched bases: 8. The CDR3 has 15 residues. CDR3 sequence: CASSQQRGEEETQYF. For the CDR3, the DNA is TGTGCCAGCAGCCAACAGCGGGGTGAGGAGGAGACCCAGTACTTC.

The rearrangement uses TRBV6-6 and TRBJ2-3; TRBD2 matches 8 bases. The junction had 9 bases not matched to a gene; V was cut back by 6 bases and J by 4 bases. This CDR3 is 15 amino acids long. Looked up from germline, CDR1 is MNHNY and CDR2 is SVGAGI (reference sequence). Written as DNA, the CDR3 is TGTGCCAGCAGAAGGACGGGGGGGCTCGCAGATACGCAGTATTTT. As protein: CASRRTGGLADTQYF.

The rearrangement uses TRBV19 and TRBJ2-1; unclear D gene. The germline V gene has CDR1 LNHDA and CDR2 SQIVND (reference sequence). Trimming shortened V by 6 bases and J by 0 bases, and 12 bases separated the two germline ends. This CDR3 has 15 amino acids. The CDR3 sequence: CASRSILSSYNEQFF. The CDR3 DNA follows: TGTGCCAGTAGATCCATCCTGAGCTCCTACAATGAGCAGTTCTTC.

The chain is built from TRBV27 and TRBJ1-5; 9 bases map to TRBD1. The CDR3 covers 15 residues. The V segment lost 8 bases and the J segment 3 bases; nucleotides outside the gene matches: 8. The germline V gene encodes CDR1 MNHEY and CDR2 SMNVEV (reference sequence). The CDR3 loop reads CASGHRGLDNQPQHF. CDR3 DNA sequence: TGTGCCAGCGGTCACAGGGGGCTAGACAATCAGCCCCAGCATTTT.

This chain connects TRBV4-1 to TRBJ1-3; TRBD1 matches 7 bases. V gave up 6 bases and J gave up 0 bases; unmatched junction bases: 2. Germline V gene lookup returns CDR1 MGHRA and CDR2 YSYEKL. This CDR3 comprises 14 residues. The CDR3 DNA follows: TGCGCCAGCAGACGACAGGGCTCTGGAAACACCATATATTTT. It is translated as CASRRQGSGNTIYF.

This chain joins TRBV11-2 and TRBJ2-7; D might be TRBD1 (5 bases). V was pared by 6 bases and J by 2 bases, with 17 bases between. Germline V gene data show CDR1 as SGHAT and CDR2 as FQNNGV. CDR3 size: 15 residues. CDR3 loop: CASRTPRAGPYEQYF. The CDR3 coding sequence is TGTGCCAGCAGAACCCCCCGAGCAGGGCCCTACGAGCAGTACTTC.

This chain links TRBV7-9 with TRBJ2-7; D unclear. The length of the CDR3 is 14 residues. The germline gives CDR1 SEHNR, CDR2 FQNEAQ (reference sequence). V lost 4 bases and J 0 bases, leaving 10 bases between the germline ends. This CDR3 reads CASSWLVSSYEQYF. For the CDR3, the DNA is TGTGCCAGCAGCTGGTTGGTGAGCTCCTACGAGCAGTACTTC.

The V and J genes are TRBV9 and TRBJ2-7; TRBD2 aligns across 9 bases. The V and J ends lost 3 bases and 3 bases, in that order; junction bases with no gene match: 7. The CDR3 covers 15 residues. Germline loops: CDR1 SGDLS, CDR2 YYNGEE. In DNA form, the CDR3 reads TGTGCCAGCAGCGCCTCCTGGACTAGCGACTACGAGCAGTACTTC. It yields the protein CASSASWTSDYEQYF. Based on the CDR3 plus reference TRBV9 and TRBJ2-7, the full variable domain is DSGVTQTPKHLITATGQRVTLRCSPRSGDLSVYWYQQSLDQGLQFLIQYYNGEERAKGNILERFSAQQFPDLHSELNLSSLELGDSALYFCASSASWTSDYEQYFGPGTRLTVT.

V usage is TRBV28 and J usage is TRBJ1-2; 7 bases are shared with TRBD1. V lost 5 bases to trimming and J lost 3 bases; unmatched junction nucleotides: 9. This CDR3 spans 15 amino acids. Germline CDR1 reads MDHEN; CDR2 reads SYDVKM. The CDR3 sequence: CASSPTRQGDYGYTF. The CDR3 bases are TGTGCCAGCAGTCCCACCCGACAGGGAGACTATGGCTACACCTTC.

The V call is TRBV18, the J call TRBJ1-6; D unresolved. The V end was cut by 1 base, the J end by 7 bases, with 5 bases between. The CDR3 length is 13 residues. Germline V gives CDR1 KGHSH, CDR2 LQKENI. The DNA for the CDR3 is TGTGCCAGCTCACCACAGCCCAATTCACCCCTCCACTTT. This sequence encodes CASSPQPNSPLHF.

The CDR3 DNA follows: TGTGCCAGCAGTACGGGGGTTCAAGAGACCCAGTACTTC. Its translation is CASSTGVQETQYF. J is TRBJ2-5 and V is TRBV28; possible D gene TRBD2, 6 bases. Germline V gene sequence: CDR1 MDHEN, CDR2 SYDVKM. CDR3 length: 13 amino acids. V was cut by 5 bases and J by 2 bases, with 9 bases left in between.

The chain's CDR3 is CASSNTGDYGYTF. In DNA, the CDR3 is TGTGCCAGCAGCAATACAGGGGACTATGGCTACACCTTC. The V and J genes are TRBV7-9 and TRBJ1-2, with 7 bases matching TRBD1. V trimming: 5 bases; J trimming: 3 bases; junction bases outside the gene matches: 3. This CDR3 is built from 13 residues. The germline CDR1 and CDR2 sequences are SEHNR and FQNEAQ (reference sequence).

The chain employs TRBV7-2 and TRBJ2-5, with D possibly matching TRBD1 (5 bases). V was pared by 5 bases and J by 5 bases, with 18 bases between. CDR1 SGHTA and CDR2 FQGNSA come from the germline V gene. There are 15 residues in the CDR3. The CDR3 nucleotides read TGTGCCAGCAGCCCCGAAGGGGCAATTATGGAGACCCAGTACTTC. Translation: CASSPEGAIMETQYF.